These 29 T cell receptor beta chains share one sample of origin, sequenced in a study of T-cell reconstitution after alpha-beta-depleted transplantation in children. Unique molecular identifiers were incorporated when the TCRbeta library was constructed. TCRdb reanalysed the PCR reads using MiXCR and keeps one entry per CDR3 protein. This sample yields about 210,000 distinct CDR3 sequences, of which about 15% are seen a single time; approximately 40% belongs to the top ten. This material consisted of PBMCs, mostly from graft donor cells, taken 360 days after TCRalphabeta/CD19-depleted stem cell transplant. The receptor set was obtained from a male patient under 10 years old who had a stem cell transplant for acute lymphoblastic leukemia, so the T cells may come from the graft donor.

This clonotype has more than one count but fewer than ten. The chain links TRBV20-1 to TRBJ2-7; 8 positions match TRBD2. V lost 3 bases and J lost 4; bases outside the gene matches: 5. CDR3 size: 13 residues. Germline-derived CDR1 and CDR2 are DFQATT and SNEGSKA (reference sequence). In nucleotides, the CDR3 is TGCAGTGCTAGCGTCAGCGGGGGTTACGAGCAGTACTTC. It is translated as CSASVSGGYEQYF.

This clonotype was counted only a few times. This sequence joins TRBV28 and TRBJ2-2; 8 nucleotides line up with TRBD1. Germline-derived CDR1 and CDR2 are MDHEN and SYDVKM. With V trimmed by 7 bases and J by 1 base, 8 bases remained unmatched. CDR3 length: 16 residues. The CDR3 spells CASIGDGTGNTGELFF. CDR3 nucleotides: TGTGCCAGCATCGGTGACGGGACAGGGAACACCGGGGAGCTGTTTTTT.

This clonotype was detected only a few times. V gene TRBV18 combines with J gene TRBJ2-7; 15 nucleotides agree with TRBD2. CDR1 KGHSH and CDR2 LQKENI come from the germline V gene. The CDR3 sequence is 15 residues long. J lost 7 bases, V lost 3 bases, and 4 bases had no gene match. The CDR3 protein is CASSPLGLAGGEQYF. CDR3 nucleotide sequence: TGTGCCAGCTCACCCTTGGGACTAGCGGGAGGAGAGCAGTACTTC.

This clonotype was found many times. The chain links TRBV27 to TRBJ1-6; TRBD1 aligns across 7 bases. This CDR3 has 14 residues. V shed 8 bases and J 7 bases; nucleotides not matched to a gene: 8. Germline assignment: CDR1 MNHEY and CDR2 SMNVEV (reference sequence). CDR3 nucleotides: TGTGCCAGCGCGCAGGGGGGTTGGAATTCACCCCTCCACTTT. As protein: CASAQGGWNSPLHF.

The chain carries TRBV20-1 and TRBJ2-1; a possible D gene is TRBD2 (6 bases). In germline, CDR1 is DFQATT, CDR2 SNEGSKA (reference sequence). This CDR3 region has 14 residues. This CDR3 is CSVGGGRSYNEQFF. In DNA form, the CDR3 reads TGCAGCGTTGGGGGAGGTCGATCCTACAATGAGCAGTTCTTC.

The chain has TRBV11-2 and TRBJ2-7; a weak D match, TRBD1 (6 bases). The CDR3 has 16 amino acids. Per germline, CDR1 SGHAT and CDR2 FQNNGV. V was pared by 3 bases and J by 1 base, with 16 bases between. The CDR3 coding sequence is TGTGCCAGCAGCTTCGGACAGCTATTACTATCCTACGAGCAGTACTTC. Its protein product is CASSFGQLLLSYEQYF.

The rearrangement uses TRBV4-2 and TRBJ2-5; 10 bases fit TRBD1. After removal of 4 bases from V and 0 bases from J, the junction contained 11 bases not matched to a gene. Germline V gene sequence: CDR1 LGHNA, CDR2 YNFKEQ. CDR3 length equals 18 residues. CDR3 protein: CASSPNVPGQGYQETQYF. CDR3 coding DNA: TGTGCCAGCAGCCCCAACGTCCCGGGACAGGGGTACCAAGAGACCCAGTACTTC.

The CDR3 nucleotides read TGTGCCAGTAGTATGATGGCCGTAGCGTCCAACTCCTACAATGAGCAGTTCTTC. Translated: CASSMMAVASNSYNEQFF. The genes are TRBV19 and TRBJ2-1; a possible D gene is TRBD2 (5 bases). The V end lost 3 bases, the J end lost 0 bases, and 18 bases lay between the germline ends. The V gene's germline CDR1 is LNHDA and CDR2 SQIVND (reference sequence). The CDR3 contains 18 residues.

This clonotype was seen a few times. The chain links TRBV4-2 to TRBJ2-1; D unclear. V shed 0 bases and J shed 10 bases, with 4 bases lying between them. The CDR3 consists of 11 residues. From germline, CDR1 is LGHNA and CDR2 YNFKEQ. The CDR3 region is CASSQEREQFF. The CDR3 nucleotides read TGTGCCAGCAGCCAAGAAAGAGAGCAGTTCTTC.

This clonotype occurred a few times. CDR3 loop: CAISGLAVQTGELFF. DNA of the CDR3: TGTGCCATCAGTGGTCTAGCGGTCCAGACCGGGGAGCTGTTTTTT. This chain connects TRBV10-3 to TRBJ2-2; 7 nucleotides align to TRBD2. The length of the CDR3 is 15 residues. The J segment lost 5 bases and the V segment lost 4 bases, leaving 7 bases of the junction unmatched. CDR1 is ENHRY, CDR2 SYGVKD, per germline.

The chain has TRBV11-2 and TRBJ2-5; D uncertain. This CDR3 comprises 19 residues. Germline loops: CDR1 SGHAT, CDR2 FQNNGV. V was clipped by 1 base and J by 2 bases, with 23 bases between them. The DNA of the CDR3 is TGTGCCAGCAGCTTAGGGATTTTGGGCGGACCTGTAGGGCAAGAGACCCAGTACTTC. Residues: CASSLGILGGPVGQETQYF.

This clonotype was seen only a few times. The CDR3 loop reads CASSQDLDRVEFF. The CDR3 DNA reads TGCGCCAGCAGCCAAGATTTGGACAGGGTGGAGTTCTTC. This chain joins TRBV4-3 and TRBJ2-1; TRBD1 aligns across 8 bases. This CDR3 contains 13 residues. The V segment lost 0 bases and the J segment 14 bases; nucleotides outside the gene matches: 6. The germline V gene has CDR1 LGHNA and CDR2 YSLEER.

The J gene is TRBJ2-3, the V gene TRBV11-3; TRBD2 aligns across 11 bases. The CDR3 loop spans 16 amino acids. The germline CDR1 and CDR2 sequences are SGHNT and YENEEA. The junction had 3 bases not matched to a gene; V was cut back by 4 bases and J by 0 bases. CDR3 DNA: TGTGCCAGCAGCTGGGGACTAGCGGCTAGCACAGATACGCAGTATTTT. Its protein product is CASSWGLAASTDTQYF.

This clonotype was picked up a small number of times. The gene calls are TRBV5-1 and TRBJ1-2; tentatively, D is TRBD1 (6 bases). CDR3 size: 16 residues. V lost 4 bases to trimming and J lost 7 bases, with 23 bases between them. Per the germline V gene, CDR1 is SGHRS and CDR2 is YFSETQ. CDR3: CASSPTLDSPISGYTF. The CDR3 DNA is TGCGCCAGCAGCCCTACTCTGGACAGCCCCATAAGTGGCTACACCTTC.

The chain couples TRBV12-3 or TRBV12-4 to TRBJ1-3, with TRBD1 identical over 8 bases. V dropped 7 bases and J dropped 2; count of bases not matched to a gene: 4. CDR3 length equals 14 residues. The DNA for the CDR3 is TGTGCCAGCACCCTGACAGGGGCTGGAAACACCATATATTTT. Translation: CASTLTGAGNTIYF.

V is TRBV7-8 and J is TRBJ2-7; D not resolved. The germline gives CDR1 SGHVS, CDR2 FQNEAQ. V was trimmed by 5 bases and J by 7 bases, leaving 9 bases between them. The CDR3 covers 11 residues. The CDR3 nucleotides are TGTGCCAGCAGCCCCCTCCGGGAGCAGTACTTC. It specifies CASSPLREQYF. The whole variable domain, remainder taken from reference TRBV7-8 and TRBJ2-7, is GAGVSQSPRYKVAKRGQDVALRCDPISGHVSLFWYQQALGQGPEFLTYFQNEAQLDKSGLPSDRFFAERPEGSVSTLKIQRTQQEDSAVYLCASSPLREQYFGPGTRLTVT.

This clonotype was found a few times. The chain recombines TRBV4-3 with TRBJ2-1; D might be TRBD2 (5 bases). The V gene's germline CDR1 is LGHNA and CDR2 YSLEER. Trimming shortened V by 1 base and J by 10 bases, and 11 bases separated the two germline ends. The CDR3 is made up of 13 amino acids. The CDR3 loop is CASSQAIRREQFF. In DNA form, the CDR3 reads TGCGCCAGCAGCCAAGCGATCCGGAGGGAGCAGTTCTTC.

This clonotype was seen a few times. The V and J genes are TRBV12-3 or TRBV12-4 and TRBJ1-5, with no clear D. The CDR3 totals 16 residues. Trimming took 5 bases from V and 4 from J, leaving 18 bases between them. Here the CDR3 DNA reads TGTGCCAGCAGTAAAGCGGGTTGGGCAGAAAATCAGCCCCAGCATTTT. Its protein product is CASSKAGWAENQPQHF.

Only a few counts were recorded for this clonotype. The chain combines TRBV3-1 with TRBJ1-6, with D unresolved. The V gene's germline CDR1 is LGHDT and CDR2 YNNKEL (reference sequence). V was clipped by 0 bases and J by 9 bases, with 9 bases between them. This CDR3 contains 14 residues. The CDR3 DNA sequence: TGTGCCAGCAGCCAAGATGGGCTGGGTTCACCCCTCCACTTT. This codes for CASSQDGLGSPLHF. The full variable domain, its missing parts supplied by reference TRBV3-1 and TRBJ1-6, is DTAVSQTPKYLVTQMGNDKSIKCEQNLGHDTMYWYKQDSKKFLKIMFSYNNKELIINETVPNRFSPKSPDKAHLNLHINSLELGDSAVYFCASSQDGLGSPLHFGNGTRLTVT.

The rearrangement links TRBV18 to TRBJ1-5; D may be TRBD1 (5 bases). The germline V gene encodes CDR1 KGHSH and CDR2 LQKENI. V was shortened by 5 bases and J by 0 bases, with 11 bases between the two germline ends. The CDR3 spans 15 residues. CDR3 amino acids: CASSDQGLSNQPQHF. CDR3 bases: TGTGCCAGCTCAGATCAGGGACTTAGCAATCAGCCCCAGCATTTT.

The chain combines TRBV4-2 with TRBJ2-1, with 9 nucleotides matching TRBD2. From germline, CDR1 is LGHNA and CDR2 YNFKEQ. Unmatched junction bases numbered 10, after V lost 2 bases and J lost 8 bases. The CDR3 runs 16 residues. The CDR3, as DNA: TGTGCCAGCAGCCAAAGGTGGCGGGGGGGCCAAGATGAGCAGTTCTTC. Protein sequence: CASSQRWRGGQDEQFF.

This clonotype was seen a few times. The chain joins TRBV7-2 to TRBJ2-5; D is unresolved. The germline gives CDR1 SGHTA, CDR2 FQGNSA. With 0 bases removed from V and 2 bases from J, the gap between germline ends came to 10 bases. This CDR3 has 15 amino acids. The CDR3 sequence is CASSLAPRPQETQYF. CDR3 in DNA: TGTGCCAGCAGCTTAGCCCCAAGGCCTCAAGAGACCCAGTACTTC.

The chain is built from TRBV20-1 and TRBJ2-6; D remains ambiguous. Per the germline V gene, CDR1 is DFQATT and CDR2 is SNEGSKA (reference sequence). This CDR3 is 13 amino acids long. V was cut by 5 bases and J by 2 bases, with 7 bases left in between. This CDR3 is CSAAVAGANVLTF. In DNA, the CDR3 is TGCAGTGCTGCGGTTGCTGGGGCCAACGTCCTGACTTTC.

J is TRBJ2-7 and V is TRBV5-1; 7 bases are shared with TRBD1. Trimming took 0 bases from V and 3 from J; bases not matched to a gene: 9. Germline CDR1 reads SGHRS; CDR2 reads YFSETQ. The CDR3 has 16 amino acids. The chain's CDR3 is CASSLARGQPNYEQYF. In nucleotides, the CDR3 is TGCGCCAGCAGCTTGGCCAGGGGACAGCCCAACTACGAGCAGTACTTC.

The table lists this clonotype with a few counts. The chain couples TRBV20-1 to TRBJ1-4; 9 bases fit TRBD1. CDR1 DFQATT and CDR2 SNEGSKA come from the germline V gene (reference sequence). J gave up 8 bases and V 3 bases, and 4 bases lay outside the gene matches. The CDR3 contains 13 residues. The DNA for the CDR3 is TGCAGTGCTAGGGGACAGGGACGGGAAAAACTGTTTTTT. This gives the protein CSARGQGREKLFF.

The rearrangement uses TRBV20-1 and TRBJ2-1; a weak D match, TRBD2 (6 bases). Per the germline V gene, CDR1 is DFQATT and CDR2 is SNEGSKA (reference sequence). The CDR3 extends over 13 amino acids. Trimming removed 6 bases at V and 0 bases at J, with 9 bases between. The CDR3 loop is CSAGTPSYNEQFF. For the CDR3, the DNA is TGCAGTGCCGGGACTCCCTCCTACAATGAGCAGTTCTTC.

As to this clonotype: Compared with germline, one end of the junction differs, possibly owing to a read error. The V gene is TRBV7-2, the J gene TRBJ1-5; 9 bases align to TRBD1. This CDR3 contains 14 residues. Germline CDR1 is SGHTA and CDR2 is FQGNSA. For the CDR3, the DNA is TGTGCCAGCAACACAGGACAGGGGCGTCAGGCCCAGCATTTT. Its protein product is CASNTGQGRQAQHF. The whole variable domain, remainder taken from reference TRBV7-2 and TRBJ1-5, is GAGVSQSPSNKVTEKGKDVELRCDPISGHTALYWYRQSLGQGLEFLIYFQGNSAPDKSGLPSDRFSAERTGGSVSTLTIQRTQQEDSAVYLCASNTGQGRQAQHFGDGTRLSIL.

The chain uses TRBV27 and TRBJ1-3; D not certain. The CDR3 has 15 amino acids. V was trimmed by 0 bases and J by 1 base, leaving 7 bases between them. The germline V gene has CDR1 MNHEY and CDR2 SMNVEV (reference sequence). CDR3 region: CASSLSGGSGNTIYF. In DNA, the CDR3 is TGTGCCAGCAGTTTATCGGGCGGTTCTGGAAACACCATATATTTT.

This clonotype has just a few counts. V is TRBV5-1 and J is TRBJ1-5; D gene uncertain. CDR1 is SGHRS and CDR2 is YFSETQ in the germline V gene. V lost 2 bases and J lost 0, with 15 bases in between. This CDR3 spans 17 amino acids. The DNA of the CDR3 is TGCGCCAGCAGCTTAGCCAAGAAGGGATCTAGCAATCAGCCCCAGCATTTT. It specifies CASSLAKKGSSNQPQHF.